Presented here are 20 T cell receptor beta chains from one specimen sequenced in a study of shared clonotypes between healthy human individuals. The repertoire was sequenced with immunoSEQ multiplex PCR; TCRdb's copy has only in-frame clones and lacks some. The sample lists about 600,000 clones; about 98% were seen once. Positive CCR7 selection of CD45RO-negative cells yielded the naive CD8 cells, and terminally differentiated effector memory CD45RA+ cells were excluded. The sample comprised naive CD8+ T cells sorted from blood. Receptor source: a man younger than 40 in good health.

V and J are TRBV4-1 and TRBJ2-7; no clear D. The germline gives CDR1 MGHRA, CDR2 YSYEKL. The ends were cut back, 1 base at V and 2 bases at J, with 9 bases in the middle. The length of the CDR3 is 14 residues. The CDR3 sequence is CASSQVMGTYEQYF. The CDR3 DNA reads TGCGCCAGCAGCCAAGTGATGGGGACCTACGAGCAGTACTTC.

The chain employs TRBV5-1 and TRBJ2-5, with D uncertain. The CDR3 spans 15 residues. V was trimmed by 4 bases and J by 5 bases, leaving 18 bases between them. CDR1 and CDR2 (germline): SGHRS, YFSETQ. In DNA, the CDR3 is TGCGCCAGCAGCGTCCGGTTGTTGCATGGTGAGACCCAGTACTTC. It encodes CASSVRLLHGETQYF.

The genes are TRBV11-3 and TRBJ2-7; D perhaps matches TRBD2 (6 bases). Germline-derived CDR1 and CDR2 are SGHNT and YENEEA. The CDR3 covers 15 residues. Between the trimmed V and J ends, which lost 4 bases and 0 bases, there was a span of 13 bases. The chain's CDR3 is CASSSRGGTSYEQYF. CDR3 bases: TGTGCCAGCAGCTCTAGGGGCGGGACCTCCTACGAGCAGTACTTC.

CDR3 in DNA: TGTGCCAGCAGCTTGCGGACAGGTTTCGACGAGCAGTACTTC. Its translation is CASSLRTGFDEQYF. V and J are TRBV7-9 and TRBJ2-7; 7 bases align to TRBD1. There are 14 residues in the CDR3. The germline CDR1 and CDR2 sequences are SEHNR and FQNEAQ (reference sequence). V lost 3 bases, J lost 5 bases, and 7 bases stayed unmatched.

This chain joins TRBV4-1 and TRBJ1-4, with 7 bases identical to TRBD1. Germline loops: CDR1 MGHRA, CDR2 YSYEKL. V was clipped by 3 bases and J by 7 bases; unmatched bases: 8. The CDR3 spans 15 residues. Here the CDR3 DNA reads TGCGCCAGCAGCCACCTGACAGGGTCAGGTGAAAAACTGTTTTTT. It codes for CASSHLTGSGEKLFF.

The chain has TRBV9 and TRBJ1-2, with TRBD1 matching 9 bases. With V trimmed by 4 bases and J by 6 bases, 7 bases remained unmatched. CDR1 is SGDLS and CDR2 is YYNGEE in the germline V gene. There are 14 residues in the CDR3. CDR3 sequence (DNA): TGTGCCAGCAGCCTGAGGACAGGGGCAGATGGCTACACCTTC. Protein sequence: CASSLRTGADGYTF.

The chain couples TRBV4-3 to TRBJ2-6; D unclear. The CDR3 is 18 amino acids. Germline lookup yields CDR1 LGHNA and CDR2 YSLEER. The V and J ends lost 0 bases and 3 bases respectively, with 15 bases between them. The CDR3 loop is CASSQDGWSFGGANVLTF. In DNA, the CDR3 is TGCGCCAGCAGCCAAGATGGCTGGTCCTTTGGTGGGGCCAACGTCCTGACTTTC.

This sequence joins TRBV4-1 and TRBJ1-5; weak D call: TRBD1 (5 bases). The CDR3 consists of 14 residues. V gave up 1 base and J gave up 6 bases, with 10 bases separating them. CDR1 MGHRA and CDR2 YSYEKL come from the germline V gene. CDR3 sequence (DNA): TGCGCCAGCAGCCAAGCGCAGGGTCCTCAGCCCCAGCATTTT. This gives the protein CASSQAQGPQPQHF.

The rearrangement links TRBV25-1 to TRBJ2-7; D remains ambiguous. CDR3 size: 12 residues. Germline CDR1 reads MGHDK; CDR2 reads SYGVNS. Trimming took 8 bases from V and 7 from J, leaving 15 bases between them. This CDR3 is CASEKEQKEQYF. The CDR3 DNA follows: TGTGCCAGCGAGAAGGAACAGAAAGAGCAGTACTTC.

The chain is built from TRBV7-7 and TRBJ2-7, with TRBD1 matching over 12 bases. Trimming removed 0 bases from V and 4 bases from J; junction bases left unmatched: 7. This CDR3 has 17 amino acids. Germline CDR1 SSHAT, CDR2 FNYEAQ (reference sequence). This chain's CDR3 is CASSLAPGQGASYEQYF. DNA for the CDR3: TGTGCCAGCAGCTTAGCTCCGGGACAGGGGGCTAGTTACGAGCAGTACTTC.

The rearrangement uses TRBV15 and TRBJ1-1; no clear D gene. Trimming left V 7 bases short and J 4 bases short, with 13 bases between. Germline V CDR1 and CDR2: LNHNV, YYDKDF (reference sequence). There are 13 residues in the CDR3. CDR3 in DNA: TGTGCCACCACTGGTGAACGAAGCACTGAAGCTTTCTTT. This sequence encodes CATTGERSTEAFF.

The CDR3 DNA reads as TGTGCCAGCAGTGAGTCAGGCGAGCAGTACTTC. Its protein product is CASSESGEQYF. The V and J genes are TRBV6-1 and TRBJ2-7, with no clear D. V lost 3 bases, J lost 6 bases, and 6 bases lay in between. The length of the CDR3 is 11 residues. The V gene's germline CDR1 is MNHNS and CDR2 SASEGT.

The V gene is TRBV29-1, the J gene TRBJ2-7; D is ambiguous. V lost 2 bases and J 7 bases, leaving 15 bases between the germline ends. The CDR3 loop spans 13 amino acids. Germline V gives CDR1 SQVTM, CDR2 ANQGSEA. CDR3 loop: CSVEPAVGEEQYF. The CDR3 nucleotides are TGCAGCGTTGAACCCGCGGTGGGTGAGGAGCAGTACTTC.

CDR3 coding DNA: TGTGCCAGCAGTTACTCACAGGGCTACGAGCAGTACTTC. Translation gives CASSYSQGYEQYF. This rearrangement joins TRBV6-6 to TRBJ2-7, with a tentative D call TRBD1 (6 bases). Germline V gene data show CDR1 as MNHNY and CDR2 as SVGAGI (reference sequence). The CDR3 length is 13 residues. V lost 0 bases, J lost 3 bases, and 6 bases lay in between.

The rearrangement uses TRBV2 and TRBJ2-1; 10 bases align to TRBD2. Looked up from germline, CDR1 is SNHLY and CDR2 is FYNNEI. J lost 6 bases, V lost 5 bases, and 4 bases had no gene match. The CDR3 consists of 14 residues. The CDR3 loop is CASSTGLASNEQFF. Written as DNA, the CDR3 is TGTGCCAGCAGTACGGGACTAGCGAGCAATGAGCAGTTCTTC.

The CDR3 loop is CASSQDLGGSVEQYF. For the CDR3, the DNA is TGCGCCAGCAGCCAAGATCTCGGGGGTTCCGTCGAGCAGTACTTC. This chain joins TRBV4-1 and TRBJ2-7; D is perhaps TRBD2 (6 bases). Germline V gene sequence: CDR1 MGHRA, CDR2 YSYEKL. V was clipped by 0 bases and J by 6 bases, with 15 bases between them. The CDR3 extends over 15 amino acids.

The rearrangement joins TRBV14 to TRBJ2-7; D gene uncertain. This CDR3 has 12 amino acids. The V and J ends lost 1 base and 4 bases respectively, with 5 bases between them. The germline V gene has CDR1 SGHDN and CDR2 FVKESK. The CDR3 spells CASSQVQYEQYF. Here the CDR3 DNA reads TGTGCCAGCAGCCAAGTCCAATACGAGCAGTACTTC.

The chain links TRBV9 to TRBJ2-2; 7 bases agree with TRBD2. With V trimmed by 2 bases and J by 0 bases, 7 bases remained unmatched. The length of the CDR3 is 17 residues. CDR1 and CDR2 from the germline V gene are SGDLS and YYNGEE. The CDR3 is CASSVNKRDANTGELFF. The CDR3 nucleotides are TGTGCCAGCAGCGTTAACAAGCGGGACGCGAACACCGGGGAGCTGTTTTTT.

The chain is built from TRBV9 and TRBJ2-7; D possibly corresponds to TRBD2 (7 bases). In germline, CDR1 is SGDLS, CDR2 YYNGEE. This CDR3 is 15 amino acids long. V lost 0 bases and J lost 4, with 14 bases in between. The CDR3 DNA reads TGTGCCAGCAGCGTAGCAGGCGGGGGCATATACGAGCAGTACTTC. It specifies CASSVAGGGIYEQYF.

The V call is TRBV18, the J call TRBJ2-7; possible D gene TRBD2, 7 bases. Germline assignment: CDR1 KGHSH and CDR2 LQKENI. Trimming removed 5 bases from V and 2 bases from J, with 19 bases in between. This CDR3 region has 16 residues. The CDR3 nucleotides are TGTGCCAGCTCATTCGGATGGGAGGGGGAAACCTACGAGCAGTACTTC. Translated, it gives CASSFGWEGETYEQYF.